One sample yielded the 22 T cell receptor beta chains listed below, sequenced in a study of beta chain features in type 1 diabetes. No antigen has been identified for these receptors. Expressed TCRB transcripts were sequenced because the entire RNA isolate underwent reverse transcription. Profiling relied on immunoSEQ multiplex PCR, and the TCRdb table lists in-frame clones only, not all of them. The data contain 60,000 or so clones, about 47% of them singletons. Findings and caveats of the study: A moderate, significant TCRB CDR3 shortening appeared in type 1 diabetes across four CD4+ subsets.

Sequencing input: Tregs from blood. These receptor sequences come from a woman between 40 and 55 years old with type 1 diabetes.

This clone turned up a few times. V is TRBV5-6 and J is TRBJ2-7; possibly TRBD1 for D (6 bases). Germline CDR1 SGHDT, CDR2 YYEEEE. The CDR3 length is 12 residues. Between the trimmed V and J ends, which lost 3 bases and 6 bases, there was a span of 10 bases. CDR3 in DNA: TGTGCCAGCAGCTACTGGGGGCGCGAGCAGTACTTC. Residues: CASSYWGREQYF.

This clone came up once. V usage is TRBV6-1 and J usage is TRBJ2-1, with 9 bases matching TRBD1. The germline CDR1 and CDR2 sequences are MNHNS and SASEGT. CDR3 length: 15 amino acids. With 8 bases clipped from V and 6 bases from J, the junction kept 11 bases outside the gene matches. CDR3 region: CASQETGQGANEQFF. In nucleotides, the CDR3 is TGTGCCAGCCAGGAAACGGGACAGGGAGCCAATGAGCAGTTCTTC.

The chain is built from TRBV10-3 and TRBJ1-5, with D possibly being TRBD1 (6 bases). With 0 bases removed from V and 0 bases from J, the gap between germline ends came to 9 bases. Germline CDR1 ENHRY, CDR2 SYGVKD. CDR3 length: 16 amino acids. The CDR3 nucleotides are TGTGCCATCAGTGAGTCGGGGGCTTATAGCAATCAGCCCCAGCATTTT. Its protein is CAISESGAYSNQPQHF.

The genes are TRBV19 and TRBJ2-2; weak D call: TRBD2 (6 bases). This CDR3 has 12 amino acids. Between the trimmed V and J ends, which lost 11 bases and 6 bases, there was a span of 13 bases. Germline-derived CDR1 and CDR2 are LNHDA and SQIVND (reference sequence). The chain's CDR3 is CAGSRGSGELFF. The CDR3 coding sequence is TGTGCCGGTTCACGGGGGTCCGGGGAGCTGTTTTTT.

This clone was recorded a few times. This rearrangement joins TRBV12-5 to TRBJ2-7; D gene uncertain. V was trimmed by 7 bases and J by 6 bases, leaving 13 bases between them. CDR1 and CDR2 from the germline V gene are LGHNT and FRNRAP. This CDR3 contains 12 residues. CDR3 bases: TGTGCTAGTGCCGTGTCCTTTTCCGAGCAGTACTTC. It encodes CASAVSFSEQYF.

The V gene is TRBV5-1, the J gene TRBJ1-4; D call uncertain. The ends were cut back, 4 bases at V and 5 bases at J, with 15 bases in the middle. Per the germline V gene, CDR1 is SGHRS and CDR2 is YFSETQ. This CDR3 contains 15 residues. CDR3 in DNA: TGCGCCAGCAGCCCCCTTGGGGAGGTCAATGAAAAACTGTTTTTT. It specifies CASSPLGEVNEKLFF.

This sequence joins TRBV6-5 and TRBJ1-2; TRBD1 might be the D (5 bases). The germline CDR1 and CDR2 sequences are MNHEY and SVGAGI. The ends were cut back, 4 bases at V and 8 bases at J, with 11 bases in the middle. This CDR3 has 12 residues. The CDR3 region has the DNA TGTGCCAGCAGTTCGGGACTCCAGGGCTACACCTTC. Protein: CASSSGLQGYTF.

This chain connects TRBV5-1 to TRBJ2-2; D gene ambiguous. The V and J ends lost 5 bases and 10 bases respectively, with 15 bases between them. CDR3 length equals 13 residues. The germline V gene encodes CDR1 SGHRS and CDR2 YFSETQ. The CDR3 DNA reads TGCGCCAGCAGGGCTGACCAGACTGAGGAGCTGTTTTTT. Translating gives CASRADQTEELFF.

Only one count was recorded for this clone. The V and J genes are TRBV28 and TRBJ1-1; 10 positions match TRBD1. The length of the CDR3 is 15 residues. With 8 bases clipped from V and 1 base from J, the junction kept 7 bases outside the gene matches. Looked up from germline, CDR1 is MDHEN and CDR2 is SYDVKM. CDR3 sequence: CASARQGAQNTEAFF. The CDR3 DNA follows: TGTGCCAGCGCTCGACAGGGGGCTCAGAACACTGAAGCTTTCTTT.

J is TRBJ1-5 and V is TRBV5-5; D not certain. The CDR3 runs 14 residues. Germline CDR1 SGHKS, CDR2 YYEKEE (reference sequence). V lost 2 bases and J 7 bases, leaving 13 bases between the germline ends. The CDR3, as DNA: TGTGCCAGCAGCTTTTCGGGATACGGGCAGCCCCAGCATTTT. The encoded protein is CASSFSGYGQPQHF.

The rearrangement uses TRBV28 and TRBJ2-7; no definite D call. This CDR3 has 12 amino acids. The germline V gene has CDR1 MDHEN and CDR2 SYDVKM. V gave up 6 bases and J gave up 1 base, with 7 bases separating them. The CDR3 DNA sequence: TGTGCCAGCAGAGAGAAGTCCTACGAGCAGTACTTC. Its protein is CASREKSYEQYF.

This clone came up a few times. The gene calls are TRBV7-2 and TRBJ2-2; the D gene is possibly TRBD2 (5 bases). The ends were cut back, 1 base at V and 7 bases at J, with 10 bases in the middle. CDR1 and CDR2 from the germline V gene are SGHTA and FQGNSA. The CDR3 loop spans 14 amino acids. CDR3 sequence (DNA): TGTGCCAGCAGCTTAGTGGAGGAGAGCGGGGAGCTGTTTTTT. Encoded protein: CASSLVEESGELFF.

The chain links TRBV9 to TRBJ2-7, with D tentatively TRBD2 (5 bases). The CDR3 runs to 15 residues. Trimming took off 4 bases at V and 1 base at J, with 15 bases between the two ends. The germline CDR1 and CDR2 sequences are SGDLS and YYNGEE. As DNA, the CDR3 is TGTGCCAGCAGCCCCCAGGAGGCCCATTCCTACGAGCAGTACTTC. It encodes CASSPQEAHSYEQYF.

Here the CDR3 reads CASSLDRESYMNTEAFF. The DNA for the CDR3 is TGCGCCAGCAGCCTGGACAGGGAGAGTTACATGAACACTGAAGCTTTCTTT. The J gene is TRBJ1-1, the V gene TRBV4-1; TRBD1 matches 8 bases. The CDR3 is 17 amino acids. Germline CDR1 MGHRA, CDR2 YSYEKL. With V trimmed by 4 bases and J by 0 bases, 10 bases remained unmatched.

The V call is TRBV19, the J call TRBJ1-6; 8 nucleotides match TRBD1. Losses at the gene ends were 5 bases for V and 11 bases for J; bases not matched to a gene: 11. The CDR3 runs to 15 residues. The germline V gene has CDR1 LNHDA and CDR2 SQIVND (reference sequence). CDR3 DNA sequence: TGTGCCAGTAGTCCCGGACAGGGCGGCCTACCACCCCTCCACTTT. It codes for CASSPGQGGLPPLHF.

This clone has a handful of counts. An end of the junction differs from the germline gene, which may be a read error. The chain links TRBV7-8 to TRBJ2-5; D uncertain. This CDR3 comprises 15 residues. CDR1 and CDR2 (germline): SGHVS, FQNEAQ. DNA of the CDR3: TGTGCCAGCAGATTAGTGGGCTCTTCTCCGGAGACCCAGTACTTC. Translation: CASRLVGSSPETQYF.

This clone was found a few times. V usage is TRBV27 and J usage is TRBJ2-5; D gene unclear. Germline V gene data show CDR1 as MNHEY and CDR2 as SMNVEV (reference sequence). The CDR3 runs 14 residues. V was pared by 5 bases and J by 5 bases, with 15 bases between. CDR3 region: CASSLYMTGETQYF. Here the CDR3 DNA reads TGTGCCAGCAGTCTTTATATGACCGGGGAGACCCAGTACTTC.

J is TRBJ1-5 and V is TRBV6-5; 8 nucleotides align to TRBD1. The CDR3 is made up of 14 amino acids. With 5 bases clipped from V and 6 bases from J, the junction kept 6 bases outside the gene matches. From germline, CDR1 is MNHEY and CDR2 SVGAGI. The CDR3 nucleotides read TGTGCCAGCAGTCAGGACAGGGTTTCTCAGCCCCAGCATTTT. This codes for CASSQDRVSQPQHF.

This clone was counted only a few times. This chain uses TRBV6-5 with TRBJ1-2; D unresolved. Trimming removed 5 bases at V and 6 bases at J, with 13 bases between. Germline loops: CDR1 MNHEY, CDR2 SVGAGI. The CDR3 covers 13 residues. CDR3 DNA sequence: TGTGCCAGCAGTGAAGCGGAGGAGGATGGCTACACCTTC. Its translation is CASSEAEEDGYTF.

This chain connects TRBV29-1 to TRBJ2-6; 9 nucleotides align to TRBD1. Germline-derived CDR1 and CDR2 are SQVTM and ANQGSEA. This CDR3 region has 15 residues. The V gene end was trimmed by 6 bases and the J gene end by 2 bases; junction bases not matched to a gene: 5. The CDR3 loop reads CSVRQGGTGANVLTF. The CDR3 DNA follows: TGCAGCGTCCGACAGGGGGGTACTGGGGCCAACGTCCTGACTTTC.

This clone was picked up a small number of times. The chain is built from TRBV6-5 and TRBJ2-7, with D tentatively TRBD1 (6 bases). Trimming removed 2 bases at V and 3 bases at J, with 11 bases between. This CDR3 contains 14 residues. Germline loops: CDR1 MNHEY, CDR2 SVGAGI. The CDR3 DNA is TGTGCCAGCAGTTACAGGCAGGGGAACTACGAGCAGTACTTC. This gives the protein CASSYRQGNYEQYF.

The chain has TRBV7-2 and TRBJ2-5, with 9 bases lining up with TRBD2. CDR1 and CDR2 (germline): SGHTA, FQGNSA. The V and J ends lost 3 bases and 5 bases, in that order; junction bases with no gene match: 7. The CDR3 is made up of 15 amino acids. In nucleotides, the CDR3 is TGTGCCAGCAGCTTCCTCGGGACTAGCCAGGAGACCCAGTACTTC. This gives the protein CASSFLGTSQETQYF.